Below, 22 T cell receptor beta chains from the same sample are listed, as sequenced in a study of blood T cell repertoires in COVID-19. Some clones are missing from TCRdb's copy, which holds only in-frame ones; the method was immunoSEQ multiplex PCR. The profile shows about 60,000 clones, about 80% of them singletons. Material for sequencing was peripheral blood. The receptors were gathered from a human donor in a cohort sampled during active COVID-19.

The chain links TRBV6-2 or TRBV6-3 to TRBJ2-2, with 8 bases lining up with TRBD2. Looked up from germline, CDR1 is MNHEY and CDR2 is SVGEGT. The V and J ends lost 5 bases and 1 base, in that order; junction bases with no gene match: 9. CDR3 length equals 17 residues. Here the CDR3 DNA reads TGTGCCAGCAGTGAGGGGGTACTAGCGGTGAACACCGGGGAGCTGTTTTTT. Translated: CASSEGVLAVNTGELFF.

This clone was seen once. V gene TRBV27 combines with J gene TRBJ2-7, with D possibly TRBD1 on 8 matching bases. The CDR3 contains 14 residues. Looked up from germline, CDR1 is MNHEY and CDR2 is SMNVEV (reference sequence). The V gene lost 9 bases and the J gene lost 3 bases, with 18 bases spanning the gap. CDR3 amino acids: CARPTGGAGYEQYF. The CDR3 DNA follows: TGTGCCAGACCAACAGGGGGGGCGGGCTACGAGCAGTACTTC.

This clone appeared a single time. The chain combines TRBV3-1 (or the pseudogene TRBV3-2) with TRBJ2-3, with a possible D match to TRBD2 (6 bases). This CDR3 has 18 amino acids. The germline gives CDR1 LGHDT, CDR2 YNNKEL (reference sequence). V shed 8 bases and J shed 1 base, with 25 bases lying between them. The CDR3 region is CASHQGKYPGECTDTQYF. In nucleotides, the CDR3 is TGTGCCAGCCACCAAGGCAAGTACCCGGGGGAGTGCACAGATACGCAGTATTTT.

This clone was seen just once. The chain combines TRBV5-1 with TRBJ2-1, with 14 bases that match TRBD2. CDR1 SGHRS and CDR2 YFSETQ come from the germline V gene. Losses at the gene ends were 3 bases for V and 6 bases for J; bases not matched to a gene: 5. The CDR3 length is 16 residues. CDR3 DNA: TGCGCCAGCAGCTCTTTGACTAGCGGGGGGGGCAATGAGCAGTTCTTC. It is translated as CASSSLTSGGGNEQFF.

This chain connects TRBV5-1 to TRBJ2-1, with 9 nucleotides matching TRBD1. After removal of 4 bases from V and 2 bases from J, the junction contained 13 bases not matched to a gene. Germline CDR1 SGHRS, CDR2 YFSETQ. The CDR3 is made up of 18 amino acids. CDR3 amino acids: CASSPGGFGQGPYNEQFF. The CDR3 DNA sequence: TGCGCCAGCAGCCCTGGTGGATTCGGACAGGGGCCCTACAATGAGCAGTTCTTC.

Only one count was recorded for this clone. J is TRBJ1-1 and V is TRBV19; D may be TRBD1 (6 bases). Germline CDR1 LNHDA, CDR2 SQIVND (reference sequence). The CDR3 length is 14 residues. V shed 5 bases and J shed 5 bases, with 15 bases lying between them. This chain's CDR3 is CASSQGRGKTEAFF. CDR3 sequence (DNA): TGTGCCAGTAGTCAGGGGAGGGGGAAGACTGAAGCTTTCTTT.

This clone was counted a few times. The chain recombines TRBV6-6 with TRBJ2-2; 8 nucleotides match TRBD1. The CDR3 runs 14 residues. Germline values: CDR1 MNHNY, CDR2 SVGAGI (reference sequence). With V trimmed by 7 bases and J by 3 bases, 4 bases remained unmatched. For the CDR3, the DNA is TGTGCCAGCACGCCGACAGGGGACACCGGGGAGCTGTTTTTT. Amino acids: CASTPTGDTGELFF.

The CDR3 DNA reads as TGTGCCAGCAGTTACGGCGGGACAGGGCGTAGCGAGCAGTACTTC. Amino acids: CASSYGGTGRSEQYF. The rearrangement joins TRBV6-2 or TRBV6-3 to TRBJ2-7, with TRBD1 matching 9 bases. This CDR3 has 15 residues. CDR1 and CDR2 (germline): MNHEY, SVGEGT. The ends lost 2 bases at V and 6 bases at J; junction bases unmatched: 8.

The chain recombines TRBV19 with TRBJ1-2, with 7 bases fitting TRBD1. The germline V gene has CDR1 LNHDA and CDR2 SQIVND (reference sequence). This CDR3 has 14 residues. Trimming removed 2 bases from V and 0 bases from J; junction bases left unmatched: 0. CDR3 sequence: CASSITGANYGYTF. CDR3 DNA sequence: TGTGCCAGTAGTATAACAGGGGCTAACTATGGCTACACCTTC.

The V call is TRBV7-2, the J call TRBJ1-1; 9 bases map to TRBD1. After removal of 5 bases from V and 6 bases from J, the junction contained 7 bases not matched to a gene. The CDR3 consists of 14 residues. The germline CDR1 and CDR2 sequences are SGHTA and FQGNSA. The CDR3 region is CASSRGTGNAEAFF. In nucleotides, the CDR3 is TGTGCCAGCAGCCGGGGGACAGGGAATGCTGAAGCTTTCTTT.

This chain joins TRBV5-1 and TRBJ2-7, with 11 positions matching TRBD2. Looked up from germline, CDR1 is SGHRS and CDR2 is YFSETQ. J gave up 6 bases and V 4 bases, and 9 bases lay outside the gene matches. The length of the CDR3 is 15 residues. CDR3 bases: TGCGCCAGCAGCATTACTAGCGGGAGTCCGGTCGAGCAGTACTTC. Translating it yields CASSITSGSPVEQYF.

The CDR3 spells CASSLRGNTEAFF. CDR3 nucleotide sequence: TGTGCCAGCAGCTTAAGGGGAAACACTGAAGCTTTCTTT. The chain carries TRBV11-3 and TRBJ1-1, with D possibly being TRBD1 (5 bases). CDR1 SGHNT and CDR2 YENEEA come from the germline V gene. CDR3 size: 13 residues. The germline V and J ends were trimmed by 2 bases and 2 bases, with 6 bases remaining between them.

The chain couples TRBV30 to TRBJ2-5; D possibly corresponds to TRBD2 (5 bases). The CDR3 length is 14 residues. Between the trimmed V and J ends, which lost 4 bases and 2 bases, there was a span of 14 bases. Looked up from germline, CDR1 is GTSNPN and CDR2 is SVGIG (reference sequence). The CDR3 nucleotides are TGTGCCTGGATCCCCGGGGTCCAACAAGAGACCCAGTACTTC. Translating gives CAWIPGVQQETQYF.

The rearrangement joins TRBV21-1 to TRBJ1-5; the table's D call TRBD1 went unverified against the DNA. TRBV21-1 constitutes a pseudogene. This CDR3 region has 15 residues. CDR3 sequence (DNA): TGTGCCAGCAATCCACAGGGATATAGCAATCAGCCCCAGCATTTT. This codes for CASNPQGYSNQPQHF.

The chain carries TRBV19 and TRBJ1-2, with TRBD1 as a possible D gene (5 bases). The germline V and J ends were trimmed by 3 bases and 0 bases, with 8 bases remaining between them. This CDR3 region has 14 residues. Germline V gene sequence: CDR1 LNHDA, CDR2 SQIVND (reference sequence). CDR3 sequence: CASSMGHTNYGYTF. CDR3 sequence (DNA): TGTGCCAGTAGTATGGGGCACACTAACTATGGCTACACCTTC.

The gene calls are TRBV3-1 (or the pseudogene TRBV3-2) and TRBJ2-3, with 8 bases lining up with TRBD2. This CDR3 contains 16 residues. Trimming at V came to 8 bases and at J to 1 base, leaving 11 bases not matched to a gene. Looked up from germline, CDR1 is LGHDT and CDR2 is YNNKEL (reference sequence). This CDR3 reads CASGDGGRPGTDTQYF. In DNA form, the CDR3 reads TGTGCCAGCGGGGATGGCGGGAGGCCCGGCACAGATACGCAGTATTTT.

This clone was detected only a few times. This chain uses TRBV18 with TRBJ1-6; possible D gene TRBD1, 6 bases. CDR3 size: 13 residues. Germline V CDR1 and CDR2: KGHSH, LQKENI. Trimming stripped 2 bases from V and 8 bases from J, with 7 bases between. The CDR3 coding sequence is TGTGCCAGCTCACCAGGGACACATTCACCCCTCCACTTT. Protein: CASSPGTHSPLHF.

V is TRBV10-2 and J is TRBJ1-1; D uncertain. V was cut by 2 bases and J by 8 bases, with 18 bases left in between. The CDR3 is made up of 15 amino acids. Germline loops: CDR1 WSHSY, CDR2 SAAADI. In DNA form, the CDR3 reads TGCGCCAGCAGTGAGCTTTCCCGGGGTCGGCTAGAAGCTTTCTTT. Encoded protein: CASSELSRGRLEAFF.

A remark on this clone: This sample includes further DNA sequences coding for the same CDR3. The rearrangement links TRBV7-2 to TRBJ2-1, with TRBD2 matching 9 bases. Germline CDR1 SGHTA, CDR2 FQGNSA. The CDR3 consists of 15 residues. The V and J ends lost 4 bases and 2 bases, in that order; junction bases with no gene match: 3. CDR3 nucleotide sequence: TGTGCCAGCAGCTCAGGCGGGGGGGCCTACAATGAGCAGTTCTTC. Translated: CASSSGGGAYNEQFF.

The rearrangement links TRBV27 to TRBJ2-7, with 7 bases fitting TRBD1. V shed 8 bases and J 3 bases; nucleotides not matched to a gene: 7. CDR3 size: 13 residues. Germline CDR1 is MNHEY and CDR2 is SMNVEV (reference sequence). The CDR3 DNA is TGTGCCAGCGCCTACCGGGACAGCTACGAGCAGTACTTC. Its protein is CASAYRDSYEQYF.

CDR3: CASSLVAEETQYF. The CDR3 region has the DNA TGTGCCAGCAGCTTGGTGGCGGAAGAGACCCAGTACTTC. The chain recombines TRBV5-6 with TRBJ2-5, with D uncertain. The CDR3 consists of 13 residues. V shed 0 bases and J shed 3 bases, with 6 bases lying between them. Germline V gene data show CDR1 as SGHDT and CDR2 as YYEEEE.

CDR3 residues: CAISESTDYSSYNEQFF. CDR3 bases: TGTGCCATCAGTGAGTCTACAGACTACAGCTCCTACAATGAGCAGTTCTTC. V usage is TRBV10-3 and J usage is TRBJ2-1; tentative D call: TRBD2 (5 bases). CDR1 is ENHRY, CDR2 SYGVKD, per germline. The CDR3 covers 17 residues. With 0 bases removed from V and 0 bases from J, the gap between germline ends came to 12 bases.